A selection of T cell receptor beta chains follows, all from one sample in a study of CD8+CD57+ T cells in acquired aplastic anemia. TCRdb reprocessed the reads via MiXCR and lists one record per CDR3 protein. The table has about 200,000 distinct CDR3 sequences, roughly 33% seen once. Sequenced material: sorted CD4+, CD8+, or CD8+CD57+ T cells (not recorded which) from PBMCs. Receptors were obtained from a human donor in good health, serving as a control. Both conserved end residues are part of each CDR3. D genes are given only for firm matches. Size is stated for part of the rows, as once, few or many counts, or as a class when the clone is expanded.

clone_size d_call j_call v_call cdr3_nt cdr3_aa
NA NA TRBJ2-5 TRBV7-3 TGTGCCAGCAGCCCCCGGCACTACGTCCTAGATCAAGAGACCCAGTACTTC CASSPRHYVLDQETQYF
once NA TRBJ1-5 TRBV10-3 TGTGCCAGCAGATTCCTGGACGATCAGCCCCAGCATTTT CASRFLDDQPQHF
NA NA TRBJ1-2 TRBV29-1 TGCGGCGTTGATCCGGGGGCGGACTGTGGCTACACCTTC CGVDPGADCGYTF
NA TRBD2 TRBJ2-5 TRBV5-1 TGCGCCAGCAGCTGGGGGCCCCTAGCGGGGGGGCCGGTGGGAGAGACCCAGTACTTC CASSWGPLAGGPVGETQYF
NA NA TRBJ1-2 TRBV30 TGTGCCTGGATTGGCAGGTTTAACTATGGCTACACCTTC CAWIGRFNYGYTF
many NA TRBJ1-2 TRBV19 TGTGCCAGTAGTAAAGAGGGACCATGGGACTATGGCTACACCTTC CASSKEGPWDYGYTF
many TRBD1 TRBJ2-3 TRBV29-1 TGCAGCGTTGAAGGTTTGGGACAGTACCAGTATTTT CSVEGLGQYQYF
few NA TRBJ2-1 TRBV4-1 TGCGCCAGCGCATTCCAGAGACTAACTAAGTACAATGAGCAGTTCTTC CASAFQRLTKYNEQFF
many TRBD1 TRBJ1-2 TRBV2 TGTGCCAGCAGTGAACAGGGGACAGAATATGGCTACACCTTC CASSEQGTEYGYTF
few NA TRBJ2-3 TRBV5-1 TGCGCCAGCAGTTGGCAGGGTGGATTCAGCACAGATACGCAGTATTTT CASSWQGGFSTDTQYF
few TRBD2 TRBJ2-1 TRBV12-3/TRBV12-4 TGTGCCAGCAGACCGGACACTAGCGGGAGGGAGTACTCCTACAATGAGCAGTTCTTC CASRPDTSGREYSYNEQFF
NA TRBD2 TRBJ2-7 TRBV10-3 TGTGCCAGCAGGCCGATAGCGGGAGGGCAATACGAGCAGTACTTC CASRPIAGGQYEQYF
few TRBD2 TRBJ2-7 TRBV6-1 TGTGCCAGCAGTTTACCGGGACTAGCGGGAAGGCCTCACGAGCAGTACTTC CASSLPGLAGRPHEQYF
NA NA TRBJ2-7 TRBV4-1 TGCGCCAGCAGCCAAGTTGGCAGGGGCAAGGGTTACGAGCAGTACTTC CASSQVGRGKGYEQYF
many NA TRBJ1-3 TRBV15 TGTGCCACTTACGACAGATCTGGAAACACCATATATTTT CATYDRSGNTIYF